One sample yielded the 27 T cell receptor beta chains listed below, sequenced in a study of OX40 agonist ivuxolimab in advanced cancers. Sequencing used immunoSEQ multiplex PCR; TCRdb keeps in-frame clones, though not all of them. The sample has 45,000 to 50,000 clones, 81% seen once. The specimen comprised CD4+ or CD8+ T cells sorted from blood, sampled in a trial of the OX40 agonist ivuxolimab. The receptors were gathered from an adult with an advanced solid tumor such as melanoma, head and neck, liver or kidney cancer.

This chain joins TRBV18 and TRBJ1-2, with D perhaps matching TRBD1 (5 bases). CDR3 length equals 16 residues. Germline CDR1 KGHSH, CDR2 LQKENI. The V end was cut by 3 bases, the J end by 4 bases, with 18 bases between. CDR3: CASSPTQDKGLYGYTF. The CDR3 nucleotides read TGTGCCAGCTCACCGACACAGGATAAGGGTCTCTATGGCTACACCTTC.

The rearrangement uses TRBV30 and TRBJ2-1; TRBD2 aligns across 12 bases. With 4 bases clipped from V and 12 bases from J, the junction kept 7 bases outside the gene matches. CDR3 length equals 13 residues. CDR1 and CDR2 from the germline V gene are GTSNPN and SVGIG (reference sequence). The CDR3 spells CAWTTSGSVGQFF. Here the CDR3 DNA reads TGTGCCTGGACGACTAGCGGGAGTGTGGGGCAGTTCTTC.

The chain couples TRBV18 to TRBJ1-5; weak D call: TRBD1 (6 bases). CDR3 size: 15 residues. Trimming shortened V by 2 bases and J by 0 bases, and 8 bases separated the two germline ends. Germline-derived CDR1 and CDR2 are KGHSH and LQKENI. The CDR3 DNA sequence: TGTGCCAGCTCACCAGGGACAACTAGCAATCAGCCCCAGCATTTT. Amino acids: CASSPGTTSNQPQHF.

The chain employs TRBV5-1 and TRBJ2-3; 13 nucleotides line up with TRBD2. The CDR3 is 17 amino acids. CDR1 is SGHRS, CDR2 YFSETQ, per germline. The junction had 3 bases not matched to a gene; V was cut back by 0 bases and J by 2 bases. This CDR3 reads CASSLELAGGYTDTQYF. CDR3 nucleotides: TGCGCCAGCAGCTTGGAACTAGCGGGAGGGTACACAGATACGCAGTATTTT.

The chain combines TRBV5-6 with TRBJ1-1, with D unclear. This CDR3 spans 14 amino acids. CDR1 and CDR2 from the germline V gene are SGHDT and YYEEEE. Trimming removed 3 bases from V and 3 bases from J, with 12 bases in between. CDR3 DNA sequence: TGTGCCAGCAGCTCTTTACGGGCCTACACTGAAGCTTTCTTT. As protein: CASSSLRAYTEAFF.

The chain links TRBV27 to TRBJ2-5, with a possible D match to TRBD2 (5 bases). Germline assignment: CDR1 MNHEY and CDR2 SMNVEV (reference sequence). The CDR3 has 14 residues. With 3 bases removed from V and 11 bases from J, the gap between germline ends came to 19 bases. The CDR3 protein is CASSFSRGSFEQYF. The CDR3 coding sequence is TGTGCCAGCAGTTTTTCGAGAGGGAGCTTTGAGCAGTACTTC.

This chain links TRBV5-1 with TRBJ2-3; TRBD2 aligns across 14 bases. The CDR3 contains 17 residues. Germline V CDR1 and CDR2: SGHRS, YFSETQ. V lost 0 bases and J lost 8; bases outside the gene matches: 8. This CDR3 reads CASSLAPGLAGDGTQYF. The CDR3 region has the DNA TGCGCCAGCAGCTTGGCCCCGGGACTAGCGGGAGACGGTACGCAGTATTTT.

V gene TRBV5-8 combines with J gene TRBJ1-1; D gene unclear. CDR3 length: 13 amino acids. The V end lost 2 bases, the J end lost 1 base, and 6 bases lay between the germline ends. Germline assignment: CDR1 SGHTS and CDR2 YDEGEE. Here the CDR3 DNA reads TGTGCCAGCAGCTTTGTCAGGAACACTGAAGCTTTCTTT. Encoded protein: CASSFVRNTEAFF.

This clone has more than one count but fewer than ten. This chain joins TRBV6-6 and TRBJ1-5; D gene ambiguous. This CDR3 is built from 14 residues. Trimming removed 6 bases from V and 2 bases from J, with 11 bases in between. Per the germline V gene, CDR1 is MNHNY and CDR2 is SVGAGI (reference sequence). The DNA of the CDR3 is TGTGCCAGCAGGACCGTATGGGGCAATCAGCCCCAGCATTTT. Protein sequence: CASRTVWGNQPQHF.

J is TRBJ2-7 and V is TRBV7-2; 8 bases fit TRBD2. The length of the CDR3 is 15 residues. The ends lost 6 bases at V and 2 bases at J; junction bases unmatched: 9. Germline CDR1 SGHTA, CDR2 FQGNSA. CDR3 coding DNA: TGTGCCAGCAGGGGGCCGGAGCGGGGGCCCTACGAGCAGTACTTC. It yields the protein CASRGPERGPYEQYF.

J is TRBJ1-2 and V is TRBV6-5; D ambiguous. This CDR3 has 14 amino acids. Per germline, CDR1 MNHEY and CDR2 SVGAGI. V dropped 0 bases and J dropped 1 base, with 6 bases sitting between them. The CDR3 region is CASSYSVGNYGYTF. CDR3 bases: TGTGCCAGCAGTTACTCGGTCGGTAACTATGGCTACACCTTC.

The V gene is TRBV7-7, the J gene TRBJ2-1; D unresolved. The CDR3 contains 13 residues. Trimming took 1 base from V and 6 from J, leaving 7 bases between them. In germline, CDR1 is SSHAT, CDR2 FNYEAQ (reference sequence). CDR3 sequence (DNA): TGTGCCAGCAGCTTAGGATCTACCAATGAGCAGTTCTTC. It codes for CASSLGSTNEQFF.

The chain uses TRBV19 and TRBJ2-6; TRBD1 matches 11 bases. Germline V gene data show CDR1 as LNHDA and CDR2 as SQIVND (reference sequence). V lost 5 bases and J lost 2; bases outside the gene matches: 5. This CDR3 comprises 17 residues. CDR3 nucleotide sequence: TGTGCCAGTAGTCCCGGGACAGGGGGTACTGGGGCCAACGTCCTGACTTTC. Protein product: CASSPGTGGTGANVLTF. Combining the CDR3 with reference TRBV19 and TRBJ2-6 gives the whole variable domain DGGITQSPKYLFRKEGQNVTLSCEQNLNHDAMYWYRQDPGQGLRLIYYSQIVNDFQKGDIAEGYSVSREKKESFPLTVTSAQKNPTAFYLCASSPGTGGTGANVLTFGAGSRLTVL.

The chain is built from TRBV5-1 and TRBJ1-4, with D unresolved. The V gene lost 0 bases and the J gene lost 6 bases, with 9 bases spanning the gap. The CDR3 is made up of 14 amino acids. Per the germline V gene, CDR1 is SGHRS and CDR2 is YFSETQ. CDR3 coding DNA: TGCGCCAGCAGCTTGGAGGATCAGGATGAAAAACTGTTTTTT. It specifies CASSLEDQDEKLFF.

This clone was seen more than once but under ten times. The V and J genes are TRBV4-3 and TRBJ2-3; D unclear. Germline V lookup: CDR1 LGHNA, CDR2 YSLEER. Trimming took 0 bases from V and 3 from J, leaving 10 bases between them. The CDR3 is 15 residues long. CDR3 nucleotides: TGCGCCAGCAGCCAAGATCCTGGGGTTACAGATACGCAGTATTTT. This translates into CASSQDPGVTDTQYF.

This chain uses TRBV6-5 with TRBJ1-5; the match to TRBD1 covers 7 bases. The CDR3 has 15 residues. CDR1 is MNHEY and CDR2 is SVGAGI in the germline V gene. V trimming: 6 bases; J trimming: 2 bases; junction bases outside the gene matches: 7. The CDR3 here is CASSTNRGGNQPQHF. The DNA for the CDR3 is TGTGCCAGCAGCACCAACAGGGGAGGCAATCAGCCCCAGCATTTT.

This clone was counted between two and nine times. The rearrangement links TRBV2 to TRBJ2-2, with TRBD2 matching 8 bases. Germline V gene lookup returns CDR1 SNHLY and CDR2 FYNNEI. The CDR3 totals 15 residues. V lost 6 bases, J lost 3 bases, and 6 bases stayed unmatched. This CDR3 is CASSGGTSDTGELFF. The CDR3 bases are TGTGCCAGCAGCGGGGGGACTAGTGACACCGGGGAGCTGTTTTTT.

The chain has TRBV5-1 and TRBJ1-1, with D tentatively TRBD1 (5 bases). CDR1 is SGHRS and CDR2 is YFSETQ in the germline V gene. CDR3 length equals 14 residues. Between the trimmed V and J ends, which lost 3 bases and 5 bases, there was a span of 14 bases. CDR3 nucleotides: TGCGCCAGCAGCTGGGATCTAGGGGTGACTGAAGCTTTCTTT. Protein product: CASSWDLGVTEAFF. The full variable domain, its missing parts supplied by reference TRBV5-1 and TRBJ1-1, is KAGVTQTPRYLIKTRGQQVTLSCSPISGHRSVSWYQQTPGQGLQFLFEYFSETQRNKGNFPGRFSGRQFSNSRSEMNVSTLELGDSALYLCASSWDLGVTEAFFGQGTRLTVV.

This chain connects TRBV2 to TRBJ2-2; 7 bases are a match to TRBD2. The ends lost 7 bases at V and 4 bases at J; junction bases unmatched: 6. Germline lookup yields CDR1 SNHLY and CDR2 FYNNEI. This CDR3 comprises 14 residues. This CDR3 reads CASTPSGSTGELFF. CDR3 coding DNA: TGTGCCAGCACCCCTAGCGGTAGCACCGGGGAGCTGTTTTTT.

The chain has TRBV2 and TRBJ2-3; D is ambiguous. CDR1 and CDR2 from the germline V gene are SNHLY and FYNNEI. This CDR3 is built from 12 residues. V was trimmed by 4 bases and J by 10 bases, leaving 12 bases between them. For the CDR3, the DNA is TGTGCCAGCAGTGTGGCCACGGATCCGCAGTATTTT. Protein: CASSVATDPQYF.

The chain is built from TRBV12-5 and TRBJ1-2, with D unclear. The germline gives CDR1 LGHNT, CDR2 FRNRAP. This CDR3 has 15 amino acids. Trimming removed 5 bases at V and 4 bases at J, with 17 bases between. As DNA, the CDR3 is TGTGCTAGTGGTCCAGCCCTTGACCGGACCTATGGCTACACCTTC. This sequence encodes CASGPALDRTYGYTF.

The chain has TRBV11-2 and TRBJ1-2; D gene unclear. The germline V gene has CDR1 SGHAT and CDR2 FQNNGV. V lost 1 base and J lost 0, with 9 bases in between. This CDR3 region has 15 residues. The chain's CDR3 is CASSLVGQANYGYTF. The CDR3 DNA reads as TGTGCCAGCAGCTTAGTTGGGCAAGCTAACTATGGCTACACCTTC.

The chain joins TRBV6-1 to TRBJ1-5; 10 bases align to TRBD1. The V and J ends lost 7 bases and 9 bases, in that order; junction bases with no gene match: 6. This CDR3 is 13 amino acids long. CDR1 and CDR2 (germline): MNHNS, SASEGT. The CDR3 region is CASTPTGGGPQHF. The CDR3 nucleotides read TGTGCCAGCACCCCGACAGGGGGCGGGCCCCAGCATTTT.

This clone was seen more than once but under ten times. The chain couples TRBV5-1 to TRBJ2-5; D not resolved. Per germline, CDR1 SGHRS and CDR2 YFSETQ. V was trimmed by 1 base and J by 1 base, leaving 5 bases between them. The length of the CDR3 is 13 residues. The CDR3 protein is CASSLQTQETQYF. The CDR3 region has the DNA TGCGCCAGCAGCTTGCAGACCCAAGAGACCCAGTACTTC.

This clone was counted a few times. The CDR3 bases are TGTGCCTGGAGGAGCTCCTATAATTCACCCCTCCACTTT. Its translation is CAWRSSYNSPLHF. The V and J genes are TRBV30 and TRBJ1-6; D uncertain. The CDR3 totals 13 residues. Per the germline V gene, CDR1 is GTSNPN and CDR2 is SVGIG (reference sequence). V was shortened by 3 bases and J by 0 bases, with 3 bases between the two germline ends.

This chain connects TRBV29-1 to TRBJ1-1, with D possibly TRBD1 on 5 matching bases. The CDR3 is made up of 11 amino acids. V lost 7 bases to trimming and J lost 7 bases, with 13 bases between them. Germline V gene data show CDR1 as SQVTM and CDR2 as ANQGSEA. CDR3 region: CSGDRPVEAFF. The CDR3 nucleotides read TGCAGCGGAGACAGACCCGTTGAAGCTTTCTTT.

The chain couples TRBV4-1 to TRBJ2-3; a possible D gene is TRBD2 (5 bases). V was trimmed by 5 bases and J by 0 bases, leaving 12 bases between them. There are 15 residues in the CDR3. Looked up from germline, CDR1 is MGHRA and CDR2 is YSYEKL. CDR3 bases: TGCGCCAGCAGCTGGACTTCCCTTAGCACAGATACGCAGTATTTT. Translating gives CASSWTSLSTDTQYF.